These 2 T cell receptor beta chains originate from one sample sequenced in a study of shared clonotypes between healthy human individuals. The naive CD8 population came from CD45RO-negative cells selected for CCR7, without terminally differentiated effector memory CD45RA+ cells. Profiled with immunoSEQ multiplex PCR; TCRdb holds only in-frame clones, not every one. The sample includes around 1.9 million clones, roughly 91% of them seen just once. The material sequenced was naive CD8+ T cells from PBMCs. These receptors were taken from a man between 18 and 35 years old in good health. Some clones in this sample may be carry-over from other donors' samples.

The chain joins TRBV4-3 to TRBJ2-2; D tentatively fits TRBD1 or TRBD2 (5 bases each). The CDR3 runs to 16 residues. V lost 4 bases, J lost 6 bases, and 18 bases lay in between. Germline V CDR1 and CDR2: LGHNA, YSLEER. CDR3 loop: CASSLLNGGESGELFF. DNA for the CDR3: TGCGCCAGCAGCCTCCTCAATGGGGGAGAGTCCGGGGAGCTGTTTTTT.

J is TRBJ1-2 and V is TRBV4-1; no definite D call. Trimming left V 4 bases short and J 6 bases short, with 3 bases between. CDR1 is MGHRA and CDR2 is YSYEKL in the germline V gene. The CDR3 runs to 10 residues. CDR3: CASSPDGYTF. DNA of the CDR3: TGCGCCAGCAGCCCAGATGGCTACACCTTC.